This T cell receptor beta chain was recorded in a study of blood T cell repertoires in COVID-19. About the research overall: Donors in the United States, Italy and Spain gave samples during acute or convalescent COVID-19. T cells, B-cell-depleted T cells, or PBMCs supplied cDNA or gDNA.

Germline trimming cut 6 bases from V and 6 bases from J; bases unmatched to any gene: 10. The V gene's germline CDR1 is WSHSY and CDR2 SAAADI. This CDR3 has 15 residues. The assay was immunoSEQ multiplex PCR, and TCRdb's table has in-frame clones only and misses some. The repertoire holds under 95,000 clones, with around nine tenths as singletons. The V call is TRBV10-2, the J call TRBJ2-1, with 8 bases identical to TRBD2. The sample consisted of peripheral blood. The clonotype was recovered from a man between 60 and 70 years old with acute or convalescent COVID-19. Here the CDR3 DNA reads TGCGCCAGCAGCGGATCTAGCGGGCAACTCAATGAGCAGTTCTTC. Translating it yields CASSGSSGQLNEQFF.